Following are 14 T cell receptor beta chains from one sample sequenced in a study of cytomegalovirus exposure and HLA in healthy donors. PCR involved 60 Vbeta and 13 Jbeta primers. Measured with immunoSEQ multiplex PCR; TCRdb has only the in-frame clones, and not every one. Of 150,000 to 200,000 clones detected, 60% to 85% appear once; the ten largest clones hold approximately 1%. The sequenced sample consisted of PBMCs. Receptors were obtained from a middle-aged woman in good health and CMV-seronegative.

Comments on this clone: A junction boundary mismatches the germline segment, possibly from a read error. As DNA, the CDR3 is TGTTCCAGCAGCTCCCGCGGTGAGCAGTTCTTC. This encodes CSSSSRGEQFF. J is TRBJ2-1 and V is TRBV7-9; D not resolved. Germline values: CDR1 SEHNR, CDR2 FQNEAQ (reference sequence). The CDR3 extends over 11 amino acids.

This CDR3 is CASIASGGRHYGYTF. CDR3 nucleotide sequence: TGTGCCAGCATCGCGTCAGGGGGGCGCCACTATGGCTACACCTTC. V gene TRBV6-4 combines with J gene TRBJ1-2, with TRBD1 matching over 7 bases. CDR1 is MRHNA, CDR2 SNTAGT, per germline. J lost 3 bases, V lost 7 bases, and 11 bases had no gene match. The CDR3 sequence is 15 residues long.

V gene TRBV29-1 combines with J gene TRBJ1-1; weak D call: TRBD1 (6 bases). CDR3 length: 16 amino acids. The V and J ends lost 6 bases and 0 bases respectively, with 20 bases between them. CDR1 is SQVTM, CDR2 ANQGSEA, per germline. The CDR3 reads CSVGGGVKNMNTEAFF. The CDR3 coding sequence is TGCAGCGTAGGGGGGGGAGTAAAAAACATGAACACTGAAGCTTTCTTT. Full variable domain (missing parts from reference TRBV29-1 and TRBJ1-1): SAVISQKPSRDICQRGTSLTIQCQVDSQVTMMFWYRQQPGQSLTLIATANQGSEATYESGFVIDKFPISRPNLTFSTLTVSNMSPEDSSIYLCSVGGGVKNMNTEAFFGQGTRLTVV.

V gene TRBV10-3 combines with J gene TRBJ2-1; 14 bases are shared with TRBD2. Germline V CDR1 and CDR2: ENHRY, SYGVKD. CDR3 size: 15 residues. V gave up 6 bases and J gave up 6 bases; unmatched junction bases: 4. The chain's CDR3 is CAIRRTSGRINEQFF. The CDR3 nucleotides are TGTGCCATCAGGAGGACTAGCGGGAGGATCAATGAGCAGTTCTTC.

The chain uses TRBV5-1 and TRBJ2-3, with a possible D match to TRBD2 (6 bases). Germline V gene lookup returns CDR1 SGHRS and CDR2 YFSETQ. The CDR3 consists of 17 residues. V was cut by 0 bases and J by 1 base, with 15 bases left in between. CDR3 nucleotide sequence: TGCGCCAGCAGCTTGGAAGTCACTAGCCGACGCACAGATACGCAGTATTTT. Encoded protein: CASSLEVTSRRTDTQYF.

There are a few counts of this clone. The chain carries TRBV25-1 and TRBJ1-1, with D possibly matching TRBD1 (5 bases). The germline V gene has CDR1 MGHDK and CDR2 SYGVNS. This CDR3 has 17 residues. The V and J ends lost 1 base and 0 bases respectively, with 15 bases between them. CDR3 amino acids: CASSELGAAEMNTEAFF. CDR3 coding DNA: TGTGCCAGCAGTGAATTAGGGGCGGCGGAGATGAACACTGAAGCTTTCTTT.

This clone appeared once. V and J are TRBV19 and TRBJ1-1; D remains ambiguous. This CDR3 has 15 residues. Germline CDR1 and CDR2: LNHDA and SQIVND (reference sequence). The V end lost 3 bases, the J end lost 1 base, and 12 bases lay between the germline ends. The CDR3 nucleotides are TGTGCCAGTAGTATGGATAGGCGGGCGAACACTGAAGCTTTCTTT. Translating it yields CASSMDRRANTEAFF.

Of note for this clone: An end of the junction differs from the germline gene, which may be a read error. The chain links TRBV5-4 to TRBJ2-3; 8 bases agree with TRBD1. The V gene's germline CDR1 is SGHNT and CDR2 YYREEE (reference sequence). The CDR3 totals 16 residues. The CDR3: CANSLGGQGISDTQYF. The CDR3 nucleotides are TGTGCCAACAGCTTGGGCGGACAGGGTATTTCAGATACGCAGTATTTT. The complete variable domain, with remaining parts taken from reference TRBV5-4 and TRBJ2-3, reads ETGVTQSPTHLIKTRGQQVTLRCSSQSGHNTVSWYQQALGQGPQFIFQYYREEENGRGNFPPRFSGLQFPNYSSELNVNALELDDSALYLCANSLGGQGISDTQYFGPGTRLTVL.

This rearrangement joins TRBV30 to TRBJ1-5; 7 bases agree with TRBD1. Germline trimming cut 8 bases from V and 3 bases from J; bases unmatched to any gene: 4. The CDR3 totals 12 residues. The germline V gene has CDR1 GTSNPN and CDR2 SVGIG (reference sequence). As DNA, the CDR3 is TGTGCCACGGGACAGCCCAATCAGCCCCAGCATTTT. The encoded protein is CATGQPNQPQHF.

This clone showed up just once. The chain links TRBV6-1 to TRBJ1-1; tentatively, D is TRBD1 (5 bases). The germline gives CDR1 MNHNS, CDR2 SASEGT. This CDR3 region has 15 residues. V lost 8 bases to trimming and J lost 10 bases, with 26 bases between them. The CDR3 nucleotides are TGTGCCAGCGTTGACTGGGGCCAGCAGCGCGTTGGAGCTTTCTTT. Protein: CASVDWGQQRVGAFF.

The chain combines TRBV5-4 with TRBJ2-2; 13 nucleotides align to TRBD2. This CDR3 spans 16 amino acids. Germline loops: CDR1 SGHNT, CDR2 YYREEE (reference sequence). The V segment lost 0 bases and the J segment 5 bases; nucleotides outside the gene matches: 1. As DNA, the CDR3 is TGTGCCAGCAGCTTGGAACTAGCGGGAGGGACCGGGGAGCTGTTTTTT. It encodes CASSLELAGGTGELFF. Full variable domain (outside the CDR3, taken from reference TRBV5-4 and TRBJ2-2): ETGVTQSPTHLIKTRGQQVTLRCSSQSGHNTVSWYQQALGQGPQFIFQYYREEENGRGNFPPRFSGLQFPNYSSELNVNALELDDSALYLCASSLELAGGTGELFFGEGSRLTVL.

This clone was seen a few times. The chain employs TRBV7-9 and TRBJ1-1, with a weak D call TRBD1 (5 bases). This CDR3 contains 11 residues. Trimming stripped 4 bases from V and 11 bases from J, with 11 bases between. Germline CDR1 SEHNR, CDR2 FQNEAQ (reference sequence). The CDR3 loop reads CASSSGGVAFF. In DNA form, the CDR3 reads TGTGCCAGCAGCTCCGGGGGGGTGGCTTTCTTT. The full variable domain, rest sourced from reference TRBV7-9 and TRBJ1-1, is DTGVSQNPRHKITKRGQNVTFRCDPISEHNRLYWYRQTLGQGPEFLTYFQNEAQLEKSRLLSDRFSAERPKGSFSTLEIQRTEQGDSAMYLCASSSGGVAFFGQGTRLTVV.

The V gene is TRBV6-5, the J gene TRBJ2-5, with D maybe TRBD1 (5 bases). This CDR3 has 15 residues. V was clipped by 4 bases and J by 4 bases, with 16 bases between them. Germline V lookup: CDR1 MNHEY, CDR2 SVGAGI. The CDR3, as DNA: TGTGCCAGCAGTTCCCAGGGCCCGGCCCGAGAGACCCAGTACTTC. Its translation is CASSSQGPARETQYF.

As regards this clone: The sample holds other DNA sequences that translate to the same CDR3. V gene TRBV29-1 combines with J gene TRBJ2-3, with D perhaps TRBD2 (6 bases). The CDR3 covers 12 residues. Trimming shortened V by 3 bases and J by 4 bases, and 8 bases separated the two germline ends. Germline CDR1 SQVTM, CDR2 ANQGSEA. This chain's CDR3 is CSVEGEADTQYF. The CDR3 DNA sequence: TGCAGCGTTGAGGGGGAGGCAGATACGCAGTATTTT.